This T cell receptor beta chain was identified during a study of T cell responses to AZD1222 COVID-19 vaccine. Whole-study findings and limits: Among the donors, most were white British and more were female, and clonal diversity was possibly underestimated. The span of vaccine-associated CD4 TCRs extended across spike, with dominance at 160-218 and 743-854. After the peak T cell response, and only then, were repertoires sampled.

Clones were sequenced by immunoSEQ multiplex PCR, and TCRdb holds only the in-frame ones, with some missing. The data show 20,000 to 30,000 clones, approximately 88% seen once. Germline assignment: CDR1 SNHLY and CDR2 FYNNEI. V lost 3 bases, J lost 5 bases, and 3 bases lay in between. There are 11 residues in the CDR3. Second doses were pooled across both intervals (about 4 or about 12 weeks). About this clone: Its antigen remains unknown.

The sequence came from an adult who received the AZD1222 COVID-19 vaccine. The sample consisted of peripheral blood, taken 28 days after the second AZD1222 dose. The rearrangement uses TRBV2 and TRBJ2-3; the D is unclear. As DNA, the CDR3 is TGTGCCAGCAGTGATCAAGATACGCAGTATTTT. Encoded protein: CASSDQDTQYF.